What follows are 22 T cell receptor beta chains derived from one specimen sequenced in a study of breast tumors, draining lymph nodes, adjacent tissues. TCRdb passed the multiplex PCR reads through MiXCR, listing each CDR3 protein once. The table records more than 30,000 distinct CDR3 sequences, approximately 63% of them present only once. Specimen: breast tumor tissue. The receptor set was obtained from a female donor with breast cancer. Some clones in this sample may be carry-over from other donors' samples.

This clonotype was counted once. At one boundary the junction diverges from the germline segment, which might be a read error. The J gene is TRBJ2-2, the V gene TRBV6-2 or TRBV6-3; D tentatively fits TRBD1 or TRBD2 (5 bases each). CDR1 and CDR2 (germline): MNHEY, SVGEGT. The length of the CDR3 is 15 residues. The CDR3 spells CASSSRDRNTGELSF. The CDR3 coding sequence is TGTGCCAGCAGTTCCCGGGACCGGAACACCGGGGAGCTGTCTTTT.

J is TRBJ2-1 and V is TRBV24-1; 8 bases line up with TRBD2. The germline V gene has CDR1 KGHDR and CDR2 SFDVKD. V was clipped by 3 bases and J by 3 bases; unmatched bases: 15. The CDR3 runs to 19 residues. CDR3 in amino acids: CATSDRLFPSGSGYNEQFF. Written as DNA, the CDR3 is TGTGCCACCAGTGATCGCCTTTTCCCGAGCGGGAGTGGCTACAATGAGCAGTTCTTC.

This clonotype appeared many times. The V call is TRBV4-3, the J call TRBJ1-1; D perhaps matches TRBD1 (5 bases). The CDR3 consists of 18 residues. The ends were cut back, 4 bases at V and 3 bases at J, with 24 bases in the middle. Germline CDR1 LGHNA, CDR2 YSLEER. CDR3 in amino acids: CASSLSWAGGRADTEAFF. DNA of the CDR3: TGCGCCAGCAGCCTCTCTTGGGCCGGGGGGAGAGCGGACACTGAAGCTTTCTTT.

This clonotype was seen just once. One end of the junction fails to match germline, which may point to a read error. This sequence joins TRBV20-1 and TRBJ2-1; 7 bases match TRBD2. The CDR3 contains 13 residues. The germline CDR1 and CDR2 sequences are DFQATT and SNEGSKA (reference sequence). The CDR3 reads CGASGRAYNAQFF. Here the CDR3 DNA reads TGCGGTGCTAGCGGAAGGGCCTACAATGCGCAGTTCTTC.

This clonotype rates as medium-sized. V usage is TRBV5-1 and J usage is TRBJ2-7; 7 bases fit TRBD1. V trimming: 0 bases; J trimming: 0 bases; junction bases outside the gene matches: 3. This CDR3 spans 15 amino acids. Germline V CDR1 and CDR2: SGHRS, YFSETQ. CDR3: CASSLEGQSSYEQYF. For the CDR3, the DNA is TGCGCCAGCAGCTTGGAGGGACAGAGCTCCTACGAGCAGTACTTC.

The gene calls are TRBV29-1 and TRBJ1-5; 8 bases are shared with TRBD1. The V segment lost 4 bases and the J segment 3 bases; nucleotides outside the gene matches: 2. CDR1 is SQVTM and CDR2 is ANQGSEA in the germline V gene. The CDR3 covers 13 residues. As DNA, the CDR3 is TGCAGCGTTGGGACAGGGATCAATCAGCCCCAGCATTTT. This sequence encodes CSVGTGINQPQHF. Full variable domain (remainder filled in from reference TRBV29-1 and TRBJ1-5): SAVISQKPSRDICQRGTSLTIQCQVDSQVTMMFWYRQQPGQSLTLIATANQGSEATYESGFVIDKFPISRPNLTFSTLTVSNMSPEDSSIYLCSVGTGINQPQHFGDGTRLSIL.

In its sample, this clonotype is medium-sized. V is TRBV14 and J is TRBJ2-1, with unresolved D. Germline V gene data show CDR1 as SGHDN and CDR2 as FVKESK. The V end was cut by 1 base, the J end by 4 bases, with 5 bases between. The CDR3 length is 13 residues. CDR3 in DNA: TGTGCCAGCAGCCAAGCTAGGTACAATGAGCAGTTCTTC. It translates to CASSQARYNEQFF.

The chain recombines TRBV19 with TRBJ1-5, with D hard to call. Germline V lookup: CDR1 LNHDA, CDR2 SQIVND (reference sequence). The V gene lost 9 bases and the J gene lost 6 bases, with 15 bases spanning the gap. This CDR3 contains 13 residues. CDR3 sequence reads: CASAGSMSQPQHF. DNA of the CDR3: TGTGCCAGCGCCGGGTCCATGAGTCAGCCCCAGCATTTT.

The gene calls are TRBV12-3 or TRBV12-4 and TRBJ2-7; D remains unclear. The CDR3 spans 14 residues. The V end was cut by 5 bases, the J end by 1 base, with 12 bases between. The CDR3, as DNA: TGTGCCAGCAGTCCAAGACCAGATTCCTACGAGCAGTACTTC. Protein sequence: CASSPRPDSYEQYF.

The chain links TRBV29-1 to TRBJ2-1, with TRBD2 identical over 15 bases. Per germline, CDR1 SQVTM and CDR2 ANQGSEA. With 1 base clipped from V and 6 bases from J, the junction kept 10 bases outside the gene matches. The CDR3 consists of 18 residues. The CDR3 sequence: CSVEGNAGTSGRLNEQFF. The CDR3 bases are TGCAGCGTTGAAGGGAACGCCGGGACTAGCGGGAGGCTCAATGAGCAGTTCTTC.

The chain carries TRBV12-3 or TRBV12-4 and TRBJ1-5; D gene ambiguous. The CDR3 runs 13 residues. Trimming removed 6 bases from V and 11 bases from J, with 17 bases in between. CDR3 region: CASSLGRASAQHF. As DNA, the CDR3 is TGTGCCAGCAGCCTCGGTCGGGCGTCGGCCCAGCATTTT.

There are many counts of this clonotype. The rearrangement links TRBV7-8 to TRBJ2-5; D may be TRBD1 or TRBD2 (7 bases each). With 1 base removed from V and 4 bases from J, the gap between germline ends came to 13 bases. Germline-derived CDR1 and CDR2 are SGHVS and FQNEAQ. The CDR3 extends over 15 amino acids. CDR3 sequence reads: CASSLDAGGAETQYF. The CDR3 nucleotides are TGTGCCAGCAGCTTAGACGCAGGGGGGGCAGAGACCCAGTACTTC.

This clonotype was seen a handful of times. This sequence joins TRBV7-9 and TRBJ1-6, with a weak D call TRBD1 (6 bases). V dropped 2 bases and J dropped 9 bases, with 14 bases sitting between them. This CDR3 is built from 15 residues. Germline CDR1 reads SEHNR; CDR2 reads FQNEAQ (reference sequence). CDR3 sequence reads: CASSLNVEGGSPLHF. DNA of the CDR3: TGTGCCAGCAGCTTAAATGTGGAGGGGGGTTCACCCCTCCACTTT. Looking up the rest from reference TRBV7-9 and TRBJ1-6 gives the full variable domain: DTGVSQNPRHKITKRGQNVTFRCDPISEHNRLYWYRQTLGQGPEFLTYFQNEAQLEKSRLLSDRFSAERPKGSFSTLEIQRTEQGDSAMYLCASSLNVEGGSPLHFGNGTRLTVT.

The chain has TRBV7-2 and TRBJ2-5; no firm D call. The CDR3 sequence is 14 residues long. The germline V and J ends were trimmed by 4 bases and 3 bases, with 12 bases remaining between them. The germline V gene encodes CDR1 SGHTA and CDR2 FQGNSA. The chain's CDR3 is CASSSAGPKETQYF. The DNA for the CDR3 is TGTGCCAGCAGCTCTGCCGGGCCTAAAGAGACCCAGTACTTC.

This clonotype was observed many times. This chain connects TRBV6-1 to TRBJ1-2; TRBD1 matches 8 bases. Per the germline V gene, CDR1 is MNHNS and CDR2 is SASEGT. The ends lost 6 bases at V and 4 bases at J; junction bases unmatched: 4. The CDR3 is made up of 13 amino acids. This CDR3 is CASRVTGGYGYTF. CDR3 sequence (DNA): TGTGCCAGCAGGGTTACAGGGGGCTATGGCTACACCTTC.

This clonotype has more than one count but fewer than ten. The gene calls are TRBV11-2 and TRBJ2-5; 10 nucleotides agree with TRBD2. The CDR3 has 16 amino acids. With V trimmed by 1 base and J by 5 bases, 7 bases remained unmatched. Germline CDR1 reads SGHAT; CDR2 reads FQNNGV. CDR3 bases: TGTGCCAGCAGCTTAGGCCTAGCGGGAGTGGGTGAGACCCAGTACTTC. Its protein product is CASSLGLAGVGETQYF.

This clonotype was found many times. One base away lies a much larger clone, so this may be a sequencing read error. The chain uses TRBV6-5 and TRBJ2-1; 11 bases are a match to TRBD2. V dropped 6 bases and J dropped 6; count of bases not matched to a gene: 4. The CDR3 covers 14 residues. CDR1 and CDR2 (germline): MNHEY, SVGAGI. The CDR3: CASRGLAESNEQFF. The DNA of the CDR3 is TGTGCCAGCAGGGGACTAGCGGAAAGCAATGAGCAGTTCTTC.

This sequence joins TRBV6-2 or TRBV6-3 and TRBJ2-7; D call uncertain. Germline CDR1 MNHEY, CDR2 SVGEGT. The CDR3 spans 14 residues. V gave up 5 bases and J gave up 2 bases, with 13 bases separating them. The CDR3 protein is CASSPEGGTYEQYF. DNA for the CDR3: TGTGCCAGCAGTCCAGAAGGCGGAACCTACGAGCAGTACTTC.

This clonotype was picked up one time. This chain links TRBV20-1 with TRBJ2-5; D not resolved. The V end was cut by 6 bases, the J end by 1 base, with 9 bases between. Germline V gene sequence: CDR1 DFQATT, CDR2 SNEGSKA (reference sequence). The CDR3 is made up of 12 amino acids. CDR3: CSARPGQETQYF. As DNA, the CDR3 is TGCAGTGCCCGGCCGGGCCAAGAGACCCAGTACTTC.

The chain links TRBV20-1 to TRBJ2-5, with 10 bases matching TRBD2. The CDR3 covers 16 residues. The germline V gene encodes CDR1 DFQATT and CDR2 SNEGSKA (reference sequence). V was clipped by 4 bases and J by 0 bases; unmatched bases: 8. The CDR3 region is CSAMWTSGRYQETQYF. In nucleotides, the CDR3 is TGCAGTGCTATGTGGACTAGCGGAAGATACCAAGAGACCCAGTACTTC.

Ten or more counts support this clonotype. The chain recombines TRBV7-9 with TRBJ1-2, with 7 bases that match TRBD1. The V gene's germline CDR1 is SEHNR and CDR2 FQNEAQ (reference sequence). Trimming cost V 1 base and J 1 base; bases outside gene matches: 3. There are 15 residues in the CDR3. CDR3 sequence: CASSLGQGVNYGYTF. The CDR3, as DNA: TGTGCCAGCAGCTTAGGACAGGGAGTTAACTATGGCTACACCTTC.

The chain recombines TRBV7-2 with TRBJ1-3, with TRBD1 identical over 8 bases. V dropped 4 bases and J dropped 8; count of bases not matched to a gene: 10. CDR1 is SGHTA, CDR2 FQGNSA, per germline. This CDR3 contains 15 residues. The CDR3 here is CASSWALTGGDTIYF. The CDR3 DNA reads TGTGCCAGCAGCTGGGCGCTTACAGGGGGGGACACCATATATTTT.